This T cell receptor (beta chain) was profiled in a study of blood T cells in healthy people across ages. Study outcomes and limitations: Changes in expanded clonotypes were possibly confounded, as the CMV status of donors was unknown.

This clonotype was seen a few times. Its target is not known. Primed by a sample-barcoded 5' primer and a J-beta primer mix, a second PCR proceeded for about 6 to 12 cycles. TCRdb fed the 5' RACE reads into MiXCR, producing one record per CDR3 protein. This table has about 1.1 million distinct CDR3 sequences, more than 30% appearing once. Deletions cut 0 bases from V and 4 bases from J, with 13 bases between. The CDR3 is 15 amino acids. CDR1 SGHDT and CDR2 YYEEEE come from the germline V gene. The chain combines TRBV5-6 with TRBJ1-2, with D hard to call. Specimen: blood. The sequence was obtained from a man aged 18 to 30 in good health. The CDR3 bases are TGTGCCAGCAGCTTGGACCAGAACAGTATCTATGGCTACACCTTC. Translation gives CASSLDQNSIYGYTF.